A selection of T cell receptor beta chains follows, all from one sample in a study of CD8 T cells in Susac syndrome. A single record per CDR3 protein comes from TCRdb applying MiXCR to the immunoSEQ multiplex PCR reads. The data contain about 200,000 distinct CDR3 sequences, roughly 96% of them singletons. Sample: CD4+ T cells from PBMCs. The receptors were gathered from a human donor with multiple sclerosis. CDR3s include the opening cysteine and the closing phenylalanine or tryptophan. Each record gives: CDR3 length, J gene, D gene, V gene, clone size, CDR3 protein, CDR3 DNA. D genes are given only for firm matches. Clone sizes are given selectively: once, few, many, or a class where the clone is expanded.

length: 13
J: TRBJ1-5
D: -
V: TRBV5-6
size: once
CDR3: CASSPMGDQPQHF
DNA: TGTGCCAGCAGCCCGATGGGGGATCAGCCCCAGCATTTT

length: 15
J: TRBJ1-5
D: -
V: TRBV4-1
size: -
CDR3: CASSQAGGSNQPQHF
DNA: TGCGCCAGCAGCCAAGCCGGAGGGAGCAATCAGCCCCAGCATTTT

length: 11
J: TRBJ2-1
D: -
V: TRBV7-2
size: -
CDR3: CASSLTDEQFF
DNA: TGTGCCAGCAGCTTGACCGATGAGCAGTTCTTC

length: 16
J: TRBJ2-2
D: -
V: TRBV5-6
size: -
CDR3: CASSRDRLSNTGELFF
DNA: TGTGCCAGCAGCCGTGATCGACTTTCGAACACCGGGGAGCTGTTTTTT

length: 16
J: TRBJ2-1
D: TRBD1
V: TRBV24-1
size: -
CDR3: CATSDASGTGFNEQFF
DNA: TGTGCCACCAGTGATGCCTCTGGGACAGGTTTCAATGAGCAGTTCTTC

length: 12
J: TRBJ2-1
D: -
V: TRBV24-1
size: once
CDR3: CATSDPANEQFF
DNA: TGTGCCACCAGTGACCCGGCCAATGAGCAGTTCTTC

length: 15
J: TRBJ1-2
D: -
V: TRBV10-2
size: -
CDR3: CASTSPGTLLYGYTF
DNA: TGCGCCAGCACCAGTCCGGGGACACTCCTCTATGGCTACACCTTC

length: 15
J: TRBJ2-3
D: -
V: TRBV5-1
size: -
CDR3: CASSLPGQNTDTQYF
DNA: TGCGCCAGCAGCTTACCGGGACAAAACACAGATACGCAGTATTTT

length: 12
J: TRBJ2-7
D: -
V: TRBV7-9
size: -
CDR3: CASSRAEYEQYF
DNA: TGTGCCAGCAGCCGGGCCGAGTACGAGCAGTACTTC

length: 12
J: TRBJ2-7
D: -
V: TRBV11-2
size: -
CDR3: CASSSGYYEQYF
DNA: TGTGCCAGCAGCTCAGGTTACTACGAGCAGTACTTC

length: 12
J: TRBJ2-1
D: -
V: TRBV7-3
size: -
CDR3: CASSSTGDEQFF
DNA: TGTGCCAGCAGCTCAACCGGGGATGAGCAGTTCTTC

length: 14
J: TRBJ2-1
D: TRBD2
V: TRBV14
size: -
CDR3: CASSRTLAANEQFF
DNA: TGTGCCAGCAGCCGAACACTAGCGGCAAATGAGCAGTTCTTC

length: 16
J: TRBJ1-2
D: -
V: TRBV3-1
size: once
CDR3: CASSQDGQYANYGYTF
DNA: TGTGCCAGCAGCCAAGATGGCCAGTATGCTAACTATGGCTACACCTTC

length: 13
J: TRBJ1-1
D: -
V: TRBV20-1
size: -
CDR3: CSAMGQMNTEAFF
DNA: TGCAGTGCTATGGGCCAAATGAACACTGAAGCTTTCTTT

length: 12
J: TRBJ2-5
D: TRBD1
V: TRBV29-1
size: -
CDR3: CSVTDRGETQYF
DNA: TGCAGCGTCACCGACAGGGGAGAGACCCAGTACTTC

length: 13
J: TRBJ1-5
D: -
V: TRBV29-1
size: -
CDR3: CSVGVGREQPQHF
DNA: TGCAGCGTAGGTGTGGGCCGGGAGCAGCCCCAGCATTTT

length: 15
J: TRBJ1-6
D: -
V: TRBV3-1
size: -
CDR3: CASSQDAGYNSPLHF
DNA: TGTGCCAGCAGCCAAGATGCCGGGTATAATTCACCCCTCCACTTT

length: 13
J: TRBJ2-3
D: -
V: TRBV11-2
size: -
CDR3: CASSLDLSDTQYF
DNA: TGTGCCAGCAGCTTAGATCTGTCAGATACGCAGTATTTT

length: 12
J: TRBJ2-5
D: TRBD2
V: TRBV20-1
size: -
CDR3: CSVAGLEETQYF
DNA: TGCAGTGTTGCCGGACTAGAAGAGACCCAGTACTTC

length: 13
J: TRBJ2-5
D: -
V: TRBV5-6
size: -
CDR3: CASSLEEGGTQYF
DNA: TGTGCCAGCAGCTTGGAAGAGGGCGGGACCCAGTACTTC

length: 13
J: TRBJ1-1
D: -
V: TRBV3-1
size: -
CDR3: CASSQAGEAEAFF
DNA: TGTGCCAGCAGCCAAGCAGGAGAGGCTGAAGCTTTCTTT

length: 13
J: TRBJ2-3
D: -
V: TRBV18
size: -
CDR3: CASSPGLQDTQYF
DNA: TGTGCCAGCTCACCAGGGCTACAAGATACGCAGTATTTT

length: 13
J: TRBJ2-7
D: -
V: TRBV4-1
size: -
CDR3: CASSQMGAHEQYF
DNA: TGCGCCAGCAGCCAAATGGGGGCCCACGAGCAGTACTTC

length: 13
J: TRBJ2-5
D: -
V: TRBV3-1
size: -
CDR3: CASTSGQRETQYF
DNA: TGTGCCAGCACTTCAGGACAGCGAGAGACCCAGTACTTC

length: 15
J: TRBJ2-6
D: -
V: TRBV28
size: -
CDR3: CASSKQGSGANVLTF
DNA: TGTGCCAGCAGTAAACAGGGCTCTGGGGCCAACGTCCTGACTTTC

length: 13
J: TRBJ1-5
D: -
V: TRBV27
size: -
CDR3: CASQTGGNQPQHF
DNA: TGTGCCAGCCAGACCGGGGGCAATCAGCCCCAGCATTTT

length: 16
J: TRBJ1-5
D: TRBD1
V: TRBV24-1
size: -
CDR3: CATSDGGQGASQPQHF
DNA: TGTGCCACCAGTGATGGTGGACAGGGGGCGAGTCAGCCCCAGCATTTT

length: 13
J: TRBJ2-3
D: TRBD2
V: TRBV12-3/TRBV12-4
size: -
CDR3: CASRSAGTYPEYF
DNA: TGTGCCAGCAGGTCAGCGGGGACGTACCCCGAGTATTTT

length: 15
J: TRBJ2-7
D: TRBD2
V: TRBV9
size: -
CDR3: CASSVGAGGLYEQYF
DNA: TGTGCCAGCAGCGTGGGAGCGGGAGGGCTCTACGAGCAGTACTTC

length: 15
J: TRBJ1-4
D: -
V: TRBV5-1
size: -
CDR3: CASSFGTTGSEKLFF
DNA: TGCGCCAGCAGCTTTGGGACAACGGGGAGTGAAAAACTGTTTTTT

length: 16
J: TRBJ1-2
D: TRBD1
V: TRBV29-1
size: once
CDR3: CSVLPGQRPGNYGYTF
DNA: TGCAGCGTACTCCCGGGACAGCGTCCCGGAAACTATGGCTACACCTTC

length: 13
J: TRBJ2-5
D: -
V: TRBV3-1
size: -
CDR3: CASSPERGETQYF
DNA: TGTGCCAGCAGCCCCGAACGAGGAGAGACCCAGTACTTC

length: 14
J: TRBJ2-1
D: TRBD2
V: TRBV20-1
size: -
CDR3: CSARAAREGNEQFF
DNA: TGCAGTGCTAGAGCTGCGCGGGAGGGGAATGAGCAGTTCTTC

length: 14
J: TRBJ2-2
D: -
V: TRBV5-1
size: -
CDR3: CASSPRTNTGELFF
DNA: TGCGCCAGCAGCCCCCGGACGAACACCGGGGAGCTGTTTTTT

length: 12
J: TRBJ2-1
D: -
V: TRBV7-2
size: -
CDR3: CASSLDWNEQFF
DNA: TGTGCCAGCAGCTTAGATTGGAATGAGCAGTTCTTC

length: 13
J: TRBJ1-1
D: -
V: TRBV7-3
size: -
CDR3: CASSTRLDTEAFF
DNA: TGTGCCAGCAGCACCAGACTGGACACTGAAGCTTTCTTT

length: 14
J: TRBJ2-3
D: -
V: TRBV24-1
size: -
CDR3: CATSDWKQGGTQYF
DNA: TGTGCCACCAGTGATTGGAAACAGGGAGGTACGCAGTATTTT

length: 15
J: TRBJ2-3
D: -
V: TRBV4-2
size: -
CDR3: CASSPTGGLADTQYF
DNA: TGTGCCAGCAGCCCCACTGGGGGGTTAGCAGATACGCAGTATTTT

length: 12
J: TRBJ1-1
D: -
V: TRBV30
size: -
CDR3: CATGTVNTEAFF
DNA: TGTGCCACCGGGACGGTGAACACTGAAGCTTTCTTT

length: 14
J: TRBJ2-7
D: TRBD1
V: TRBV29-1
size: -
CDR3: CSVLRDRSSYEQYF
DNA: TGCAGCGTTCTAAGGGACAGGAGTTCCTACGAGCAGTACTTC

length: 12
J: TRBJ2-3
D: TRBD1
V: TRBV29-1
size: -
CDR3: CSVVYRGDTQYF
DNA: TGCAGCGTTGTATACAGGGGAGATACGCAGTATTTT

length: 14
J: TRBJ2-7
D: -
V: TRBV3-1
size: -
CDR3: CASSQRQGPYEQYF
DNA: TGTGCCAGCAGCCAGCGGCAGGGCCCCTACGAGCAGTACTTC

length: 17
J: TRBJ2-6
D: TRBD1
V: TRBV24-1
size: -
CDR3: CATSDPRTGTGANVLTF
DNA: TGTGCCACCAGTGACCCCCGGACAGGGACTGGGGCCAACGTCCTGACTTTC

length: 12
J: TRBJ1-2
D: -
V: TRBV29-1
size: -
CDR3: CSVGGESYGYTF
DNA: TGCAGCGTTGGAGGGGAGTCCTATGGCTACACCTTC

length: 13
J: TRBJ2-3
D: TRBD2
V: TRBV29-1
size: -
CDR3: CSGGLTPRDTQYF
DNA: TGCAGCGGGGGACTAACCCCTAGAGATACGCAGTATTTT

length: 13
J: TRBJ1-2
D: -
V: TRBV4-1
size: once
CDR3: CASSQIIDYGYTF
DNA: TGCGCCAGCAGCCAAATCATTGACTATGGCTACACCTTC

length: 8
J: TRBJ1-1
D: -
V: TRBV7-2
size: -
CDR3: CASRVAFF
DNA: TGTGCCTCCCGAGTGGCTTTCTTT